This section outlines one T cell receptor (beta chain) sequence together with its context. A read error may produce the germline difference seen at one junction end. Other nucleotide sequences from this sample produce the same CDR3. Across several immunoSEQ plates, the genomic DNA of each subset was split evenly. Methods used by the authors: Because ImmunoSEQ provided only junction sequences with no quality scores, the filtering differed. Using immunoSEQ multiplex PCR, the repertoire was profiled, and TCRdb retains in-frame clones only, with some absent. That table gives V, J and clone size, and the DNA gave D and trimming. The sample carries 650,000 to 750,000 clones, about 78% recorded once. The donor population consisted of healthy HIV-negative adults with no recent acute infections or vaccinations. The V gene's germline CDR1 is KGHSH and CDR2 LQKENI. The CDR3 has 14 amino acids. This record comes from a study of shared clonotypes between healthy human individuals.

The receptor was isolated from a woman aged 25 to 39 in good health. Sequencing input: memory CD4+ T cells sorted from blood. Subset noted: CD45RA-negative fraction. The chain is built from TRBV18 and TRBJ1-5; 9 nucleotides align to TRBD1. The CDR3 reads CASSATGGNQPQHF. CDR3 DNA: TGTGCCAGCTCAGCCACAGGGGGCAACCAGCCCCAGCATTTT.